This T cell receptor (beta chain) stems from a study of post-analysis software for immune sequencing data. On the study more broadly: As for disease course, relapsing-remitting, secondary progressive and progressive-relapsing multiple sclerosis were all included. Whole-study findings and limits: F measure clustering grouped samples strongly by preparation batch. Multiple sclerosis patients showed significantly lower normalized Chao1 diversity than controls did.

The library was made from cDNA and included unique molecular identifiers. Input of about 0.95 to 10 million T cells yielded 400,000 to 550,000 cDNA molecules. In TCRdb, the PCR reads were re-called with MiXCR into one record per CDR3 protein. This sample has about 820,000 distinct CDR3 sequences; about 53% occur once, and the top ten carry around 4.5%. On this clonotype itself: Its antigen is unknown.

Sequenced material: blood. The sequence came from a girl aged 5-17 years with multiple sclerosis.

Written as DNA, the CDR3 is TGCGCCAGCAGCTGGGCGCAGGGTGGCAACGAGCAGTACTTC. Protein product: CASSWAQGGNEQYF. V gene TRBV5-1 combines with J gene TRBJ2-7, with D perhaps matching TRBD1 (5 bases). V lost 3 bases and J lost 5, with 15 bases in between. CDR1 and CDR2 (germline): SGHRS, YFSETQ. The CDR3 has 14 residues.